The 25 T cell receptor beta chains presented below share a single source sample, sequenced in a study of post-analysis software for immune sequencing data. Notes on the study in general: A few TRBV segments appeared more often in patients than in controls, and TRBV5-6, TRBV5-1 and TRBV20-1 were among these.

These TCRs are of unknown antigen specificity. TCR beta cDNA libraries had unique molecular identifiers. One entry per CDR3 protein, called by TCRdb with MiXCR from the PCR reads. Of approximately 690,000 distinct CDR3 sequences listed, 55% to 60% are singletons. Material: blood. These receptors came from a girl aged 2 to 10 with multiple sclerosis.

The gene calls are TRBV20-1 and TRBJ2-5; tentative D call: TRBD2 (6 bases). Germline assignment: CDR1 DFQATT and CDR2 SNEGSKA (reference sequence). V lost 3 bases and J 8 bases, leaving 13 bases between the germline ends. The CDR3 length is 12 residues. In DNA, the CDR3 is TGCAGTGCTAGGAACCAGGGAGGTACCCAGTACTTC. Amino acid sequence: CSARNQGGTQYF.

This clonotype turned up a few times. This sequence joins TRBV10-2 and TRBJ2-3, with 8 bases fitting TRBD2. The J segment lost 2 bases and the V segment lost 4 bases, leaving 5 bases of the junction unmatched. The CDR3 spans 15 residues. Germline lookup yields CDR1 WSHSY and CDR2 SAAADI. In nucleotides, the CDR3 is TGCGCCAGCAGTGCGGCGGGGGGATACACAGATACGCAGTATTTT. Its translation: CASSAAGGYTDTQYF.

This clonotype turned up a few times. This chain joins TRBV5-5 and TRBJ2-5; D assignment may be TRBD1 or TRBD2 (6 bases each). Trimming took off 7 bases at V and 7 bases at J, with 17 bases between the two ends. The CDR3 is made up of 13 amino acids. Germline assignment: CDR1 SGHKS and CDR2 YYEKEE (reference sequence). The CDR3, as DNA: TGTGCCAGCGCTCCCCCACAGGGAGGGACCCAGTACTTC. This codes for CASAPPQGGTQYF.

This clonotype was recorded a few times. The V and J genes are TRBV7-9 and TRBJ2-1; 8 nucleotides align to TRBD1. Germline V gene lookup returns CDR1 SEHNR and CDR2 FQNEAQ (reference sequence). With 5 bases clipped from V and 6 bases from J, the junction kept 9 bases outside the gene matches. CDR3 length equals 15 residues. In DNA, the CDR3 is TGTGCCAGCAGCCCGCTCGGACAGGGCGGCAATGAGCAGTTCTTC. Translation gives CASSPLGQGGNEQFF.

In its sample, this clonotype was seen a few times. This chain joins TRBV5-1 and TRBJ2-5; D possibly uses TRBD1 or TRBD2 (5 bases each). V was clipped by 4 bases and J by 9 bases, with 10 bases between them. This CDR3 is 11 amino acids long. Germline CDR1 SGHRS, CDR2 YFSETQ. The CDR3 sequence is CASSEGPAQYF. The CDR3 DNA is TGCGCCAGCAGCGAGGGGCCGGCCCAGTACTTC.

The chain carries TRBV3-1 and TRBJ1-6, with D unresolved. Germline CDR1 is LGHDT and CDR2 is YNNKEL (reference sequence). The CDR3 runs 14 residues. V was pared by 5 bases and J by 9 bases, with 14 bases between. The CDR3: CASSKRGLSSPLHF. Here the CDR3 DNA reads TGTGCCAGCAGCAAAAGAGGGTTGAGTTCACCCCTCCACTTT.

The chain links TRBV6-6 to TRBJ2-3, with a possible D match to TRBD2 (5 bases). With 8 bases removed from V and 0 bases from J, the gap between germline ends came to 12 bases. This CDR3 contains 14 residues. Germline lookup yields CDR1 MNHNY and CDR2 SVGAGI (reference sequence). CDR3: CASGLAASTDTQYF. Written as DNA, the CDR3 is TGTGCCAGCGGCCTAGCTGCGAGCACAGATACGCAGTATTTT.

The J gene is TRBJ2-1, the V gene TRBV13; D perhaps matches TRBD2 (5 bases). Germline values: CDR1 PRHDT, CDR2 FYEKMQ (reference sequence). Trimming cost V 4 bases and J 6 bases, with 19 bases left between them. The CDR3 spans 16 residues. The CDR3 loop reads CASSSIRTDRSNEQFF. CDR3 nucleotides: TGTGCCAGCAGCTCGATACGGACTGATCGGTCCAATGAGCAGTTCTTC.

This clonotype was detected a few times. This chain links TRBV10-3 with TRBJ2-3; either TRBD1 or TRBD2 may supply D (5 bases each). Trimming removed 11 bases at V and 4 bases at J, with 16 bases between. Germline CDR1 reads ENHRY; CDR2 reads SYGVKD. CDR3 length equals 13 residues. The CDR3 reads CAAEEGQADTQYF. The CDR3 DNA reads TGTGCCGCTGAAGAGGGGCAGGCAGATACGCAGTATTTT.

In this sample, this clonotype turned up a few times. The J gene is TRBJ2-5, the V gene TRBV2; 8 bases align to TRBD2. Germline CDR1 SNHLY, CDR2 FYNNEI. Germline trimming cut 6 bases from V and 2 bases from J; bases unmatched to any gene: 2. This CDR3 has 13 residues. CDR3 in amino acids: CASRGLGQETQYF. CDR3 nucleotide sequence: TGTGCCAGCAGGGGACTAGGGCAAGAGACCCAGTACTTC.

A note on this clonotype: At one end the junction does not follow the germline gene, possibly because of a read error. J is TRBJ2-1 and V is TRBV5-1; 7 nucleotides agree with TRBD1. From germline, CDR1 is SGHRS and CDR2 YFSETQ. The CDR3 sequence is 17 residues long. This CDR3 is CVSSTPTWDRSYNEQFF. CDR3 nucleotides: TGCGTCAGCAGCACCCCTACTTGGGACAGATCCTACAATGAGCAGTTCTTC. Using reference TRBV5-1 and TRBJ2-1 for the parts outside the CDR3, the full variable domain is KAGVTQTPRYLIKTRGQQVTLSCSPISGHRSVSWYQQTPGQGLQFLFEYFSETQRNKGNFPGRFSGRQFSNSRSEMNVSTLELGDSALYLCVSSTPTWDRSYNEQFFGPGTRLTVL.

The V and J genes are TRBV20-1 and TRBJ2-3; D is ambiguous. Trimming left V 1 base short and J 1 base short, with 12 bases between. Looked up from germline, CDR1 is DFQATT and CDR2 is SNEGSKA (reference sequence). The CDR3 is 15 residues long. In DNA form, the CDR3 reads TGCAGTGCTAGAGTAAGGAGAGGCGGCACAGATACGCAGTATTTT. Protein product: CSARVRRGGTDTQYF.

This rearrangement joins TRBV11-2 to TRBJ2-7; TRBD2 might be the D (6 bases). V was trimmed by 4 bases and J by 4 bases, leaving 17 bases between them. This CDR3 has 15 residues. The germline V gene has CDR1 SGHAT and CDR2 FQNNGV. CDR3 sequence reads: CASSYISGGTYEQYF. The CDR3 DNA sequence: TGTGCCAGCAGCTACATAAGCGGCGGGACGTACGAGCAGTACTTC.

This clonotype was counted only a few times. This rearrangement joins TRBV5-6 to TRBJ2-5, with D uncertain. CDR1 is SGHDT and CDR2 is YYEEEE in the germline V gene. The CDR3 spans 16 residues. Trimming pared 0 bases from V and 2 bases from J, leaving 14 bases between. The CDR3 loop reads CASSLVGLSPQETQYF. The CDR3 DNA is TGTGCCAGCAGCTTGGTTGGGCTCTCACCGCAAGAGACCCAGTACTTC.

Turning to this clonotype: A single base separates this from a much larger clone, so it may be a read error. The J gene is TRBJ2-1, the V gene TRBV7-9, with D perhaps given as TRBD1 or TRBD2 (7 bases each). CDR1 SEHNR and CDR2 FQNEAQ come from the germline V gene (reference sequence). V lost 4 bases and J lost 6, with 10 bases in between. The CDR3 runs to 13 residues. CDR3 in amino acids: CASSSGGGNEQFF. DNA of the CDR3: TGTGCCAGCAGCTCAGGGGGGGGCAATGAGCAGTTCTTC.

The table lists this clonotype with a few counts. V gene TRBV7-3 combines with J gene TRBJ2-3; D call uncertain. The CDR3 consists of 14 residues. With 5 bases removed from V and 1 base from J, the gap between germline ends came to 10 bases. Germline CDR1 reads SGHTA; CDR2 reads FQGTGA. The CDR3 coding sequence is TGTGCCAGCAGCCGCGGAAGTGGCACAGATACGCAGTATTTT. Its translation: CASSRGSGTDTQYF.

This chain links TRBV7-3 with TRBJ2-7; D remains ambiguous. Germline V gene sequence: CDR1 SGHTA, CDR2 FQGTGA. V lost 5 bases and J lost 5, with 16 bases in between. CDR3 length: 14 amino acids. Written as DNA, the CDR3 is TGTGCCAGCAGCATTGACGGGCTATCCCACGAGCAGTACTTC. Translation gives CASSIDGLSHEQYF.

The genes are TRBV7-9 and TRBJ2-7; a weak D match, TRBD2 (5 bases). From germline, CDR1 is SEHNR and CDR2 FQNEAQ (reference sequence). The CDR3 runs to 16 residues. V lost 7 bases and J lost 0, with 19 bases in between. The CDR3 DNA follows: TGTGCCAGCATGGATTTTTTTCTAGGGAGCTCCTACGAGCAGTACTTC. It encodes CASMDFFLGSSYEQYF.

The genes are TRBV14 and TRBJ2-1, with 7 bases matching TRBD1. Germline lookup yields CDR1 SGHDN and CDR2 FVKESK. There are 13 residues in the CDR3. V shed 3 bases and J 8 bases; nucleotides not matched to a gene: 4. The CDR3 sequence: CASSHLQGDEQFF. The CDR3 DNA reads as TGTGCCAGCAGCCATCTCCAGGGGGATGAGCAGTTCTTC.

This clonotype was observed a handful of times. The chain has TRBV4-1 and TRBJ2-4; perhaps TRBD1 as D (5 bases). Trimming removed 0 bases at V and 13 bases at J, with 19 bases between. Germline CDR1 reads MGHRA; CDR2 reads YSYEKL. The CDR3 spans 15 residues. The CDR3 protein is CASSQDRHRSSEQYF. The DNA of the CDR3 is TGCGCCAGCAGCCAAGATAGACACAGGAGCAGTGAGCAGTACTTC.

This chain connects TRBV6-1 to TRBJ2-5, with D unresolved. CDR1 is MNHNS, CDR2 SASEGT, per germline. The V gene lost 6 bases and the J gene lost 6 bases, with 14 bases spanning the gap. The CDR3 totals 13 residues. The DNA of the CDR3 is TGTGCCAGCAGGGAGACTTTTTTAAAGACCCAGTACTTC. Its protein is CASRETFLKTQYF.

The J gene is TRBJ2-5, the V gene TRBV20-1; TRBD1 matches 8 bases. CDR3 length: 13 amino acids. Germline V gene sequence: CDR1 DFQATT, CDR2 SNEGSKA (reference sequence). V was clipped by 5 bases and J by 9 bases; unmatched bases: 11. The CDR3, as DNA: TGCAGTGCTGGCGGACAGGGCACGGTTGCCCAGTACTTC. It yields the protein CSAGGQGTVAQYF.

This clonotype has a handful of counts. For the CDR3, the DNA is TGTGCCAGCAGCTCAACAGTCGGCTCTTCAGACTCCTACAATGAGCAGTTCTTC. Residues: CASSSTVGSSDSYNEQFF. The rearrangement links TRBV7-9 to TRBJ2-1; no clear D gene. Between the trimmed V and J ends, which lost 4 bases and 0 bases, there was a span of 19 bases. Germline V CDR1 and CDR2: SEHNR, FQNEAQ (reference sequence). The CDR3 has 18 residues.

This chain links TRBV5-6 with TRBJ2-2; D unclear. V dropped 4 bases and J dropped 4 bases, with 14 bases sitting between them. Germline CDR1 reads SGHDT; CDR2 reads YYEEEE. This CDR3 region has 15 residues. CDR3 bases: TGTGCCAGCAGCGGGAAGGGCGGTATCACCGGGGAGCTGTTTTTT. Its protein product is CASSGKGGITGELFF.

The CDR3 spells CASSLLGTVGDTQYF. CDR3 DNA: TGTGCCAGCAGTTTGCTCGGGACAGTAGGAGATACGCAGTATTTT. The chain uses TRBV12-3 or TRBV12-4 and TRBJ2-3; 7 bases line up with TRBD1. CDR3 size: 15 residues. The junction had 8 bases not matched to a gene; V was cut back by 3 bases and J by 5 bases.